The present entry profiles one TCR beta chain with its context. Its antigen remains unknown. This sample is part of a study of CD8 T cells in ankylosing spondylitis. General observations from the study: Disease-linked clones proved CD8+ and comparatively uncommon in peripheral blood. Characteristic, it appeared, of ankylosing spondylitis blood was a TCR beta motif of roughly eight highly homologous variants. Significantly higher representation of disease-linked clones was reported for matched ankylosing spondylitis synovial fluid.

The CDR3 has 15 amino acids. Looked up from germline, CDR1 is SGHVS and CDR2 is FQNEAQ. Trimming cost V 4 bases and J 3 bases, with 13 bases left between them. TCRdb passed the 5' RACE reads through MiXCR, listing each CDR3 protein once. The repertoire consists of about 420,000 distinct CDR3 sequences, with 20% to 25% occurring once and the leading ten covering about 15%. This chain connects TRBV7-8 to TRBJ1-5; D gene ambiguous. The receptor was derived from a male donor with ankylosing spondylitis. Input material: blood, either unsorted or a sorted T cell fraction (not recorded which). The CDR3 sequence is CASSYHPVPNQPQHF. The CDR3 nucleotides read TGTGCCAGCAGCTATCACCCCGTTCCCAATCAGCCCCAGCATTTT. Filled out from reference TRBV7-8 and TRBJ1-5, the complete variable domain reads GAGVSQSPRYKVAKRGQDVALRCDPISGHVSLFWYQQALGQGPEFLTYFQNEAQLDKSGLPSDRFFAERPEGSVSTLKIQRTQQEDSAVYLCASSYHPVPNQPQHFGDGTRLSIL.